The 10 T cell receptor beta chains reported below all come from one sample, sequenced in a study of neurological immune-mediated disorders. TCRdb itself ran the 5' RACE reads through MiXCR, one entry per CDR3 protein. In the table there are tens of thousands of distinct CDR3 sequences, just under 4% of which are singletons. The specimen sequenced was CD4+ T cells from blood. The source of these receptors is a woman aged 40 to 50 with multiple sclerosis.

This clonotype was observed at least ten times. This clone may be a read error of a much larger clone one base away. The chain combines TRBV9 with TRBJ1-6; the D is unclear. This CDR3 is 14 amino acids long. Germline V lookup: CDR1 SGDLS, CDR2 YYNGEE. This chain's CDR3 is CTSSETSGNSPLHF. The CDR3 nucleotides read TGTACCAGCAGCGAGACTTCGGGTAATTCACCCCTCCACTTT.

This clonotype was seen many times. V gene TRBV29-1 combines with J gene TRBJ2-3, with TRBD1 as a possible D gene (5 bases). CDR3 length equals 13 residues. Trimming stripped 0 bases from V and 5 bases from J, with 9 bases between. Per germline, CDR1 SQVTM and CDR2 ANQGSEA. CDR3 residues: CSVEDRQIDTQYF. In DNA form, the CDR3 reads TGCAGCGTTGAAGATCGACAGATAGATACGCAGTATTTT.

This clonotype was detected ten times or more. This chain uses TRBV4-1 with TRBJ1-2; 8 nucleotides align to TRBD1. The CDR3 extends over 15 amino acids. Germline-derived CDR1 and CDR2 are MGHRA and YSYEKL. V trimming: 3 bases; J trimming: 1 base; junction bases outside the gene matches: 4. The CDR3 region is CASSQGDRSNYGYTF. DNA for the CDR3: TGCGCCAGCAGCCAGGGGGACAGGAGTAACTATGGCTACACCTTC.

This clonotype was detected ten times or more. The CDR3 DNA reads TGTGCCAGCACCTCCAGGTTGGGCTCCTACGAGCAGTACTTC. It encodes CASTSRLGSYEQYF. The J gene is TRBJ2-7, the V gene TRBV6-6, with D uncertain. V shed 7 bases and J shed 0 bases, with 13 bases lying between them. The CDR3 extends over 14 amino acids. Looked up from germline, CDR1 is MNHNY and CDR2 is SVGAGI (reference sequence).

At least ten counts were recorded for this clonotype. The rearrangement joins TRBV7-2 to TRBJ1-2, with 8 bases matching TRBD1. CDR1 is SGHTA, CDR2 FQGNSA, per germline. V gave up 7 bases and J gave up 2 bases; unmatched junction bases: 6. This CDR3 has 14 amino acids. CDR3 amino acids: CASTFWTGNYGYTF. The CDR3 DNA reads as TGTGCCAGCACCTTCTGGACAGGGAACTATGGCTACACCTTC.

This clonotype was seen at least ten times. The chain uses TRBV7-2 and TRBJ2-2, with unresolved D. The CDR3 consists of 14 residues. Between the trimmed V and J ends, which lost 1 base and 6 bases, there was a span of 9 bases. CDR1 is SGHTA and CDR2 is FQGNSA in the germline V gene. The CDR3 here is CASSLVGSAGELFF. The CDR3 DNA follows: TGTGCCAGCAGCTTAGTGGGGTCGGCCGGGGAGCTGTTTTTT.

The chain couples TRBV11-2 to TRBJ2-1; 10 positions agree with TRBD2. Losses at the gene ends were 3 bases for V and 2 bases for J; bases not matched to a gene: 4. The CDR3 extends over 16 amino acids. Germline loops: CDR1 SGHAT, CDR2 FQNNGV. The CDR3 region is CASSLRLAGAYNEQFF. DNA for the CDR3: TGTGCCAGCAGCTTGAGGCTAGCGGGGGCCTACAATGAGCAGTTCTTC.

About this clonotype: A read error may explain this, as a much larger clone is one base away. The gene calls are TRBV5-1 and TRBJ1-1; TRBD1 is a possible D gene (5 bases). V lost 4 bases and J lost 8, with 15 bases in between. Looked up from germline, CDR1 is SGHRS and CDR2 is YFSETQ. This CDR3 has 13 residues. CDR3 loop: CASSNQGFREAFF. CDR3 DNA: TGCGCCAGCAGCAATCAGGGTTTTAGGGAAGCTTTCTTT.

The table lists this clonotype with many counts. The chain employs TRBV29-1 and TRBJ1-4, with D possibly TRBD1 on 6 matching bases. This CDR3 is built from 12 residues. With 6 bases removed from V and 8 bases from J, the gap between germline ends came to 13 bases. The germline CDR1 and CDR2 sequences are SQVTM and ANQGSEA. The CDR3 reads CSVETGSEKLFF. Here the CDR3 DNA reads TGCAGCGTAGAGACAGGATCCGAAAAACTGTTTTTT.

This clonotype occurred many times. The rearrangement joins TRBV19 to TRBJ2-2; maybe TRBD2 (6 bases). The CDR3 consists of 15 residues. Trimming left V 9 bases short and J 0 bases short, with 14 bases between. Germline CDR1 LNHDA, CDR2 SQIVND (reference sequence). CDR3 sequence: CASSLTGANTGELFF. The CDR3 DNA follows: TGTGCCAGCAGTTTAACGGGGGCGAACACCGGGGAGCTGTTTTTT.